One sample yielded the 22 T cell receptor beta chains listed below, sequenced in a study of shared clonotypes between healthy human individuals. Sequencing used immunoSEQ multiplex PCR; TCRdb keeps in-frame clones, though not all of them. The sample has some 550,000 clones; 95% to 98% are singletons. The sequencing input was naive CD4+ T cells sorted from blood. Subset denoted: CD45RA+ positively selected. The receptors derive from a woman under 40 in good health.

The rearrangement links TRBV27 to TRBJ2-7; D might be TRBD2 (6 bases). Deletions cut 4 bases from V and 6 bases from J, with 22 bases between. The CDR3 has 16 residues. From germline, CDR1 is MNHEY and CDR2 SMNVEV (reference sequence). DNA of the CDR3: TGTGCCAGCAGTTCCTCTTTCGGGGGAGTGTTAAGCGAGCAGTACTTC. Translating it yields CASSSSFGGVLSEQYF.

The chain combines TRBV18 with TRBJ2-1; TRBD2 aligns across 9 bases. J lost 7 bases, V lost 4 bases, and 8 bases had no gene match. CDR1 and CDR2 (germline): KGHSH, LQKENI. The CDR3 has 15 residues. CDR3 coding DNA: TGTGCCAGCTCACAGGGGCTAGCGGGGCAGAATGAGCAGTTCTTC. Protein product: CASSQGLAGQNEQFF. The full variable domain, completed using reference TRBV18 and TRBJ2-1, is NAGVMQNPRHLVRRRGQEARLRCSPMKGHSHVYWYRQLPEEGLKFMVYLQKENIIDESGMPKERFSAEFPKEGPSILRIQQVVRGDSAAYFCASSQGLAGQNEQFFGPGTRLTVL.

This chain links TRBV6-4 with TRBJ2-3; 8 bases agree with TRBD2. J lost 3 bases, V lost 2 bases, and 4 bases had no gene match. The CDR3 is 15 amino acids. Germline V gene lookup returns CDR1 MRHNA and CDR2 SNTAGT. The CDR3 region has the DNA TGTGCCAGCAGTGACCAGGGACTAGGAACAGATACGCAGTATTTT. Its protein product is CASSDQGLGTDTQYF.

V is TRBV18 and J is TRBJ1-5; no reliable D call. V was shortened by 2 bases and J by 3 bases, with 8 bases between the two germline ends. From germline, CDR1 is KGHSH and CDR2 LQKENI. CDR3 length: 14 amino acids. The CDR3 sequence is CASSPGSDNQPQHF. CDR3 nucleotide sequence: TGTGCCAGCTCACCAGGGAGCGACAATCAGCCCCAGCATTTT.

The rearrangement joins TRBV28 to TRBJ2-1, with TRBD2 as a possible D gene (5 bases). Trimming stripped 4 bases from V and 9 bases from J, with 19 bases between. CDR1 and CDR2 from the germline V gene are MDHEN and SYDVKM. The CDR3 is made up of 15 amino acids. CDR3 amino acids: CASSSPAEGSSEQFF. CDR3 nucleotides: TGTGCCAGCAGTTCCCCCGCCGAGGGCTCCAGTGAGCAGTTCTTC.

The V gene is TRBV4-2, the J gene TRBJ2-1; 14 nucleotides line up with TRBD2. Germline V lookup: CDR1 LGHNA, CDR2 YNFKEQ. V lost 0 bases to trimming and J lost 8 bases; unmatched junction nucleotides: 6. This CDR3 contains 17 residues. The CDR3: CASSQEAGTSGSYEQFF. Written as DNA, the CDR3 is TGTGCCAGCAGCCAAGAAGCGGGGACTAGCGGGAGTTATGAGCAGTTCTTC.

The rearrangement links TRBV6-1 to TRBJ2-3; tentative D call: TRBD2 (7 bases). CDR1 is MNHNS and CDR2 is SASEGT in the germline V gene. Deletions cut 8 bases from V and 6 bases from J, with 21 bases between. The CDR3 has 15 residues. Here the CDR3 DNA reads TGTGCCAGCGGTAGGGGGGAGGGCCCTCGCGATACGCAGTATTTT. Protein sequence: CASGRGEGPRDTQYF.

The chain joins TRBV7-9 to TRBJ2-7, with TRBD1 identical over 11 bases. The CDR3 runs to 13 residues. V lost 6 bases and J lost 7; bases outside the gene matches: 5. Germline V gene lookup returns CDR1 SEHNR and CDR2 FQNEAQ (reference sequence). The CDR3 coding sequence is TGTGCCAGCAGTGGACAGGGGGCGGGTGAGCAGTACTTC. This encodes CASSGQGAGEQYF.

This clone was counted a single time. The rearrangement joins TRBV9 to TRBJ2-3; a possible D gene is TRBD2 (6 bases). Germline V gene sequence: CDR1 SGDLS, CDR2 YYNGEE. The CDR3 runs to 16 residues. V was trimmed by 3 bases and J by 0 bases, leaving 14 bases between them. CDR3 DNA: TGTGCCAGCAGCGCCCGCGGCGCGGGAAGCACAGATACGCAGTATTTT. This encodes CASSARGAGSTDTQYF. Using reference TRBV9 and TRBJ2-3 for the parts outside the CDR3, the full variable domain is DSGVTQTPKHLITATGQRVTLRCSPRSGDLSVYWYQQSLDQGLQFLIQYYNGEERAKGNILERFSAQQFPDLHSELNLSSLELGDSALYFCASSARGAGSTDTQYFGPGTRLTVL.

The chain carries TRBV11-3 and TRBJ2-5, with 7 bases aligning to TRBD2. In germline, CDR1 is SGHNT, CDR2 YENEEA. Trimming cost V 2 bases and J 2 bases; bases outside gene matches: 11. The CDR3 has 17 residues. The DNA for the CDR3 is TGTGCCAGCAGCTTACCGACTAGCAGAGGGATTCAAGAGACCCAGTACTTC. As protein: CASSLPTSRGIQETQYF. Drawing the rest from reference TRBV11-3 and TRBJ2-5, the complete variable domain is EAGVVQSPRYKIIEKKQPVAFWCNPISGHNTLYWYLQNLGQGPELLIRYENEEAVDDSQLPKDRFSAERLKGVDSTLKIQPAELGDSAVYLCASSLPTSRGIQETQYFGPGTRLLVL.

V usage is TRBV5-1 and J usage is TRBJ1-3; D uncertain. CDR3 size: 15 residues. V shed 3 bases and J shed 2 bases, with 12 bases lying between them. Germline-derived CDR1 and CDR2 are SGHRS and YFSETQ. The CDR3 DNA reads as TGCGCCAGCAGCTACAGCCAGGAGACTGGAAACACCATATATTTT. Its protein product is CASSYSQETGNTIYF. Combining the CDR3 with reference TRBV5-1 and TRBJ1-3 gives the whole variable domain KAGVTQTPRYLIKTRGQQVTLSCSPISGHRSVSWYQQTPGQGLQFLFEYFSETQRNKGNFPGRFSGRQFSNSRSEMNVSTLELGDSALYLCASSYSQETGNTIYFGEGSWLTVV.

V is TRBV7-2 and J is TRBJ2-5, with 7 nucleotides matching TRBD2. V trimming: 5 bases; J trimming: 5 bases; junction bases outside the gene matches: 20. Germline CDR1 SGHTA, CDR2 FQGNSA. This CDR3 is 18 amino acids long. For the CDR3, the DNA is TGTGCCAGCAGCCCTTTGCTGCGGGGAGGGCGAGGAGGCGAGACCCAGTACTTC. Protein: CASSPLLRGGRGGETQYF.

The rearrangement joins TRBV14 to TRBJ2-2; either TRBD1 or TRBD2 may fit D (5 bases each). The CDR3 consists of 17 residues. Trimming shortened V by 2 bases and J by 4 bases, and 17 bases separated the two germline ends. Germline V CDR1 and CDR2: SGHDN, FVKESK. The CDR3 region is CASSQTRGRDGTGELFF. CDR3 coding DNA: TGTGCCAGCAGCCAAACGAGGGGCAGGGATGGCACCGGGGAGCTGTTTTTT.

This chain links TRBV4-1 with TRBJ1-5; perhaps TRBD1 as D (6 bases). Germline V CDR1 and CDR2: MGHRA, YSYEKL. Trimming pared 5 bases from V and 6 bases from J, leaving 14 bases between. CDR3 length: 14 residues. As DNA, the CDR3 is TGCGCCAGCAGCTTCAGGGGTCAGGGTCAGCCCCAGCATTTT. Protein: CASSFRGQGQPQHF.

Note on this clone: This sample includes further DNA sequences coding for the same CDR3. V usage is TRBV28 and J usage is TRBJ2-7; 9 bases match TRBD1. The CDR3 is 13 amino acids. After removal of 6 bases from V and 3 bases from J, the junction contained 3 bases not matched to a gene. Germline CDR1 MDHEN, CDR2 SYDVKM. In DNA, the CDR3 is TGTGCCAGCAGCCCGACAGGGGGCTACGAGCAGTACTTC. Protein product: CASSPTGGYEQYF.

In its sample, this clone was seen once. V usage is TRBV10-3 and J usage is TRBJ1-1; TRBD1 might be the D (6 bases). The ends were cut back, 6 bases at V and 6 bases at J, with 14 bases in the middle. The CDR3 spans 13 residues. Germline V gene data show CDR1 as ENHRY and CDR2 as SYGVKD. CDR3 in DNA: TGTGCCATCAGAACCTACAGGGCCGCTGAAGCTTTCTTT. Translation: CAIRTYRAAEAFF.

The V and J genes are TRBV5-5 and TRBJ2-2; 8 bases line up with TRBD1. Trimming cost V 0 bases and J 6 bases; bases outside gene matches: 7. Germline V gene sequence: CDR1 SGHKS, CDR2 YYEKEE (reference sequence). The CDR3 runs 16 residues. CDR3 coding DNA: TGTGCCAGCAGCTTGGTTGGACAGGGATACCCCGGGGAGCTGTTTTTT. Protein: CASSLVGQGYPGELFF.

This clone was seen just once. This chain joins TRBV25-1 and TRBJ2-7, with TRBD1 identical over 8 bases. Germline assignment: CDR1 MGHDK and CDR2 SYGVNS. CDR3 length: 18 residues. The ends lost 0 bases at V and 1 base at J; junction bases unmatched: 11. CDR3 sequence: CASSEYTRQGPMSYEQYF. CDR3 sequence (DNA): TGTGCCAGCAGTGAATACACTAGACAGGGGCCGATGTCCTACGAGCAGTACTTC.

The chain recombines TRBV5-1 with TRBJ1-5, with a possible D match to TRBD1 (6 bases). The CDR3 is 15 residues long. The germline gives CDR1 SGHRS, CDR2 YFSETQ. The germline V and J ends were trimmed by 4 bases and 5 bases, with 16 bases remaining between them. In DNA, the CDR3 is TGCGCCAGCAGCCCCCGGGACATCGGGGATCAGCCCCAGCATTTT. Translation: CASSPRDIGDQPQHF. Full variable domain (outside the CDR3, taken from reference TRBV5-1 and TRBJ1-5): KAGVTQTPRYLIKTRGQQVTLSCSPISGHRSVSWYQQTPGQGLQFLFEYFSETQRNKGNFPGRFSGRQFSNSRSEMNVSTLELGDSALYLCASSPRDIGDQPQHFGDGTRLSIL.

The J gene is TRBJ2-7, the V gene TRBV18, with D uncertain. Trimming took 6 bases from V and 7 from J, leaving 16 bases between them. This CDR3 has 13 residues. CDR1 is KGHSH, CDR2 LQKENI, per germline. The CDR3 nucleotides are TGTGCCAGCTCGTCCGATAGGGTTGGTGAGCAGTACTTC. Translating it yields CASSSDRVGEQYF.

The V call is TRBV7-6, the J call TRBJ2-7; TRBD1 might be the D (5 bases). Germline-derived CDR1 and CDR2 are SGHVS and FNYEAQ. This CDR3 has 16 residues. V was pared by 0 bases and J by 3 bases, with 15 bases between. In nucleotides, the CDR3 is TGTGCCAGCAGCTTAGCGGGGCCCCAAAAGGGCTACGAGCAGTACTTC. It yields the protein CASSLAGPQKGYEQYF.

V usage is TRBV7-6 and J usage is TRBJ2-1; no reliable D call. Germline lookup yields CDR1 SGHVS and CDR2 FNYEAQ. This CDR3 region has 12 residues. V dropped 5 bases and J dropped 9 bases, with 11 bases sitting between them. CDR3 loop: CASSPPLSEQFF. The CDR3 DNA follows: TGTGCCAGCAGCCCTCCCCTAAGTGAGCAGTTCTTC.